Below, 21 T cell receptor gamma chains from the same sample are listed, as sequenced in a study of gamma delta lymphoproliferative disorders and STAT genes. TCRdb re-identified clones in the multiplex PCR reads via CATT. The profile shows fewer than 2,000 gamma-chain clones, around 20% of them singletons. PBMCs from patients and controls supplied the genomic DNA for sequencing. Sequenced input: blood. These receptors were obtained from a human donor in good health.

On this clone: TCRdb attributes to this sequence the protein of a much larger clone, which differs from the DNA translation at residue 5; a read error is likely, and the protein displayed is translated from the DNA. The chain is built from TRGV3 and TRGJ1 or TRGJ2. Assignment of the J gene here rests on matching the DNA to germline, because TCRdb gives none. This CDR3 is built from 14 residues. The germline CDR1 and CDR2 sequences are VTNTFY and YDVSTARD (reference sequence). Germline trimming cut 5 bases from V and 1 base from J; bases unmatched to any gene: 8. In nucleotides, the CDR3 is TGTGCCACCTGGGCCACTCCTAATTATTATAAGAAACTCTTT. It codes for CATWATPNYYKKLF.

This clone is medium-sized. The rearrangement links TRGV2 to TRGJ1 or TRGJ2. TCRdb leaves out the J gene; it was filled in here by matching the DNA to germline. The CDR3 spans 13 residues. Germline-derived CDR1 and CDR2 are EGSNGY and YDSYNSKV. Trimming removed 1 base from V and 3 bases from J; junction bases left unmatched: 3. CDR3 loop: CATWDGTYYKKLF. CDR3 nucleotides: TGTGCCACCTGGGACGGCACTTATTATAAGAAACTCTTT.

The table lists this clone with a few counts. A far larger clone is off by one base, so a read error is likely. Different DNA sequences within this sample yield the same CDR3. This chain uses TRGV10 with TRGJP1. The J gene, left out of TCRdb, was set here by checking the DNA against germline. TRGV10 is noted as an ORF with a role that remains uncertain. This CDR3 contains 15 residues. CDR3 protein: CAAWDRRCTGWFKIF. CDR3 bases: TGTGCAGCGTGGGATCGGCGATGCACTGGTTGGTTCAAGATATTT.

This clone ranks as medium-sized. The chain employs TRGV9 and TRGJ1 or TRGJ2. As TCRdb names no J gene, one was assigned here on the basis of a DNA match to germline. The CDR3 totals 15 residues. The junction had 8 bases not matched to a gene; V was cut back by 0 bases and J by 3 bases. CDR1 and CDR2 from the germline V gene are GITISATS and ISYDGTV (reference sequence). The CDR3 sequence: CALWEVKGGYYKKLF. DNA for the CDR3: TGTGCCTTGTGGGAGGTGAAGGGGGGTTATTATAAGAAACTCTTT.

This clone is large by share. Within the sample, other DNA sequences also encode this same CDR3. The chain employs TRGV10 and TRGJP1. The J gene is absent in TCRdb and was assigned here via DNA matching to germline. TRGV10 falls under the ORF class, with uncertain function. The CDR3 covers 15 residues. Losses at the gene ends were 8 bases for V and 8 bases for J; bases not matched to a gene: 15. In DNA form, the CDR3 reads TGTGCTGCGTGGGATTCACCCCCCAGCGGTTGGTTCAAGATATTT. Protein: CAAWDSPPSGWFKIF.

Notes on this clone: A far larger clone is just one base off, so this is likely a read error. Other DNA variants within this sample encode the same CDR3. The chain uses TRGV10 and TRGJP1. TCRdb is silent on the J gene; assignment here came from matching the DNA to germline. TRGV10 is an ORF, with its function uncertain. V shed 12 bases and J 2 bases; nucleotides not matched to a gene: 13. The CDR3 sequence is 15 residues long. CDR3 sequence: CAAWDYTTTGWFKIF. CDR3 DNA: TGTGCTGCATGGGATTATACGACCACTGGTTGGTTCAAGATATTT.

This clone is medium-sized by share. This chain links TRGV8 with TRGJ1 or TRGJ2. TCRdb leaves out the J gene; it was filled in here by matching the DNA to germline. The CDR3 spans 15 residues. Germline CDR1 is VENAVY and CDR2 is YDSYNSRV. The V gene end was trimmed by 5 bases and the J gene end by 3 bases; junction bases not matched to a gene: 13. The CDR3 here is CATWGLARIYYKKLF. The CDR3 nucleotides are TGTGCCACCTGGGGCCTAGCCCGAATTTATTATAAGAAACTCTTT.

This clone is judged medium-sized. The chain couples TRGV8 to TRGJ1 or TRGJ2. The J gene is absent in TCRdb and was assigned here via DNA matching to germline. Trimming took 3 bases from V and 2 from J; bases not matched to a gene: 7. The CDR3 totals 14 residues. Germline CDR1 and CDR2: VENAVY and YDSYNSRV. CDR3 protein: CATWDLSHYYKKLF. The CDR3 DNA is TGTGCCACCTGGGATCTCAGCCATTATTATAAGAAACTCTTT.

With respect to this clone: It is unclear where the CDR3 begins or ends on the DNA, so no DNA is shown, and the CDR3 is as TCRdb lists it. Other DNA sequences of this sample code for an identical CDR3. The J gene has no call, while the V gene is TRGV4. CDR1 EGSTGY and CDR2 YDSYTSSV come from the germline V gene. The CDR3 length equals 19 residues, ends included. CDR3 in amino acids: CATWDINIIRNSLAVEQHF.

In the case of this clone: A far larger clone is only one base removed, so a read error is likely. Distinct nucleotide sequences in the sample also encode this CDR3. The chain joins TRGV8 to TRGJ1 or TRGJ2. TCRdb gives no J gene; it was assigned here by matching the DNA to germline. The CDR3 consists of 11 residues. CDR1 is VENAVY, CDR2 YDSYNSRV, per germline. The CDR3 loop reads CATWDTDKKLF. In DNA, the CDR3 is TGTGCCACTTGGGATACGGATAAGAAACTCTTT.

This clone occurred a few times. The protein held in TCRdb is that of a much larger clone and does not match this DNA's translation at residue 7, likely because of a read error; the protein shown is translated from the DNA. The chain combines TRGV9 with TRGJ1 or TRGJ2. The J gene, left out of TCRdb, was set here by checking the DNA against germline. This CDR3 spans 14 amino acids. After removal of 2 bases from V and 1 base from J, the junction contained 5 bases not matched to a gene. Germline V gene data show CDR1 as GITISATS and CDR2 as ISYDGTV (reference sequence). CDR3 loop: CALWEGINYYKKLF. CDR3 sequence (DNA): TGTGCCTTGTGGGAGGGGATTAATTATTATAAGAAACTCTTT.

This clone was seen only a few times. A read error is the likely source, as a far larger clone sits one nucleotide away. Other DNA sequences in this specimen translate into the identical CDR3. The V and J genes are TRGV11 and TRGJP1. No J gene is reported in TCRdb; it was inferred here by comparing the DNA with germline. Being an ORF, TRGV11 has a function that is uncertain. CDR3 length equals 16 residues. The CDR3 sequence is CACWIRHCTTGWFKIF. The CDR3 DNA sequence: TGTGCCTGCTGGATTAGGCACTGTACCACTGGATGGTTCAAGATATTT.

This clone is deemed medium-sized. The rearrangement links TRGV5 to TRGJ1 or TRGJ2. Germline matching of the DNA provided the J gene here, since TCRdb leaves it blank. The CDR3 consists of 12 residues. With V trimmed by 1 base and J by 3 bases, 0 bases remained unmatched. Germline V gives CDR1 VINAFY, CDR2 YDVSNSKD. The CDR3 spells CATWDSYYKKLF. The CDR3 DNA reads TGTGCCACCTGGGACAGTTATTATAAGAAACTCTTT.

A note on this clone: No DNA is shown, since the ends of the CDR3 on it are uncertain; the CDR3 is the one TCRdb lists. No J gene was assigned, while the V gene was called as TRGV4. Germline values: CDR1 EGSTGY, CDR2 YDSYTSSV. The length of the CDR3 is 23 amino acids, counting both ends. CDR3: CAILLKMTLESITVPPGIVEKLF.

By share, this clone ranks as large. The chain links TRGV2 to TRGJP2. The J gene is absent in TCRdb and was assigned here via DNA matching to germline. After removal of 2 bases from V and 0 bases from J, the junction contained 3 bases not matched to a gene. The CDR3 totals 15 residues. Germline CDR1 reads EGSNGY; CDR2 reads YDSYNSKV. CDR3 region: CATWDAYSSDWIKTF. The CDR3 DNA is TGTGCCACCTGGGACGCTTATAGTAGTGATTGGATCAAGACGTTT.

In this sample, this clone is large. The same CDR3 arises from other DNA sequences in this sample as well. The chain employs TRGV2 and TRGJP1. The J gene is not listed in TCRdb, so it was assigned here from a DNA match to germline. Germline V gene sequence: CDR1 EGSNGY, CDR2 YDSYNSKV. CDR3 length: 18 residues. V trimming: 0 bases; J trimming: 0 bases; junction bases outside the gene matches: 10. This CDR3 reads CATWDGALGYTTGWFKIF. Written as DNA, the CDR3 is TGTGCCACCTGGGACGGGGCCCTGGGATATACCACTGGTTGGTTCAAGATATTT.

The chain carries TRGV4 and TRGJP1. Because TCRdb records no J gene, it was assigned here through a match of the DNA to germline. Germline CDR1 reads EGSTGY; CDR2 reads YDSYTSSV. V lost 3 bases to trimming and J lost 0 bases; unmatched junction nucleotides: 7. The CDR3 spans 16 residues. This chain's CDR3 is CATWDPPDTTGWFKIF. As DNA, the CDR3 is TGTGCCACCTGGGATCCCCCTGATACCACTGGTTGGTTCAAGATATTT.

This clone is labeled large. The V and J genes are TRGV10 and TRGJ1 or TRGJ2. TCRdb gives no J gene; it was assigned here by matching the DNA to germline. TRGV10 is annotated as an ORF whose role is uncertain. With 8 bases clipped from V and 0 bases from J, the junction kept 5 bases outside the gene matches. This CDR3 contains 13 residues. CDR3 in DNA: TGTGCTGCGTGGGATTCGAATTATTATAAGAAACTCTTT. Its protein is CAAWDSNYYKKLF.

To note about this clone: The DNA is omitted, as the CDR3 cannot be located on it reliably, and the CDR3 follows TCRdb's listing. Within the sample, other DNA sequences also encode this same CDR3. No J gene call was made, and the V gene is TRGV10. Being an ORF, TRGV10 has a function that is uncertain. The CDR3 totals 15 residues, both ends included. CDR3: CTTVLRGITGWFKIF.

To note about this clone: It is unclear where the CDR3 begins or ends on the DNA, so no DNA is shown, and the CDR3 is as TCRdb lists it. Other DNA sequences of this sample code for an identical CDR3. The V gene is TRGV10, but the J gene lacks a call. TRGV10 is an ORF for which the function is uncertain. With termini counted, the CDR3 has 15 amino acids. The CDR3 reads CTTVLRGITGWFKIF.

By frequency in the sample, this clone is large (0.1 to 1%). The chain carries TRGV11 and TRGJ1 or TRGJ2. TCRdb does not report a J gene; here it was assigned by matching the DNA to germline references. TRGV11 is assigned to the ORF class and has an uncertain function. CDR3 length: 15 residues. V was pared by 0 bases and J by 4 bases, with 6 bases of the junction left unmatched. CDR3 in amino acids: CACWIRHVKYYKKLF. The CDR3 nucleotides read TGTGCCTGCTGGATTAGGCACGTAAAATATTATAAGAAACTCTTT.